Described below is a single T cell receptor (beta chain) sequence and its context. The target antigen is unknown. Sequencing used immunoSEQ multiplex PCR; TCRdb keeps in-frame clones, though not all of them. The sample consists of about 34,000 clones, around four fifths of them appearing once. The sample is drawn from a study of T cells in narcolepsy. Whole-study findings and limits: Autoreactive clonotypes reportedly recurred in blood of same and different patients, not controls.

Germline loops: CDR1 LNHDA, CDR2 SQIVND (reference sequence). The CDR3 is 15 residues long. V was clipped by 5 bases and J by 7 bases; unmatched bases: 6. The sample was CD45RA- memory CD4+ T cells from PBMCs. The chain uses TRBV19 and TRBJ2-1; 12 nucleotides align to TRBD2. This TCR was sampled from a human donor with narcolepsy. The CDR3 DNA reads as TGTGCCAGTAGTCGGACTAGCGGGGCTTTGAATGAGCAGTTCTTC. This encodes CASSRTSGALNEQFF.